Described below is a single TCR beta chain sequence and its context. The target antigen is unknown. This sample was included in a study of chemoradiotherapy in HPV16-positive cancers. Broader study findings: For HPV16-positive patients, expanding HPV-responsive T cells associated with longer recurrence-free survival.

The data were produced by immunoSEQ multiplex PCR, yet TCRdb's version contains in-frame clones alone and is incomplete. The sample includes 11,000 or so clones, roughly 77% of them seen just once. CDR3 size: 14 residues. Looked up from germline, CDR1 is SGHRS and CDR2 is YFSETQ. This receptor was taken from a human donor with HPV-associated anogenital cancer. The chain is built from TRBV5-1 and TRBJ2-5, with 11 bases fitting TRBD2. TRBJ2-7 matches the DNA end more closely, so the J call is doubtful. The specimen was collected from a patient who underwent chemoradiotherapy. DNA for the CDR3: TGCGCCAGCAGCTTTGGGACTAGCGGATACGAGCAGTACTTC. Encoded protein: CASSFGTSGYEQYF.